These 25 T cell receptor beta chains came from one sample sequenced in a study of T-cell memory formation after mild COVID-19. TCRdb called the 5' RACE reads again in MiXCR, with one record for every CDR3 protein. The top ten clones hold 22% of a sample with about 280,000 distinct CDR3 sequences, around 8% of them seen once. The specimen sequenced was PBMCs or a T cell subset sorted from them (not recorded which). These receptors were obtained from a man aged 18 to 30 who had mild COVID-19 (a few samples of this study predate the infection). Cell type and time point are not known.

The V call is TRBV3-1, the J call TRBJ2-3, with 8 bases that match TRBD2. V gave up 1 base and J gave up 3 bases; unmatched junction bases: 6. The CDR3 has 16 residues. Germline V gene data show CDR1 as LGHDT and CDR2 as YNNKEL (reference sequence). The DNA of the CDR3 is TGTGCCAGCAGCCAAGTACGGGGGGGCCGGACAGATACGCAGTATTTT. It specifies CASSQVRGGRTDTQYF.

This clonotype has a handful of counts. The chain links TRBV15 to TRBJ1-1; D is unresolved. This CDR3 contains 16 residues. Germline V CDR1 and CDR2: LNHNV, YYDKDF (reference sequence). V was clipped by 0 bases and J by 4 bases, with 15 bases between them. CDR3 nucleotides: TGTGCCACCAGCAGAGATCGTGCCAGTTGGAGCACTGAAGCTTTCTTT. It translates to CATSRDRASWSTEAFF.

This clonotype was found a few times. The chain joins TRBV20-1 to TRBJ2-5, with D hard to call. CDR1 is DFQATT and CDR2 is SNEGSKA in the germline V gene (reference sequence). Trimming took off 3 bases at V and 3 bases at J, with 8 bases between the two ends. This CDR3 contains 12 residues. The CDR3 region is CSASGRKETQYF. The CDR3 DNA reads TGCAGTGCTAGTGGTCGGAAAGAGACCCAGTACTTC.

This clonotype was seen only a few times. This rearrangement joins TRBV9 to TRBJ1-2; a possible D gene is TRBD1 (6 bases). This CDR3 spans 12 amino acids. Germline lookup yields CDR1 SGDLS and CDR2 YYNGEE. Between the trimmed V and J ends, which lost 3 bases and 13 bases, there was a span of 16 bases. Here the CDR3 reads CASSAEGGRPTF. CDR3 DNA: TGTGCCAGCAGCGCGGAAGGGGGGAGGCCCACCTTC.

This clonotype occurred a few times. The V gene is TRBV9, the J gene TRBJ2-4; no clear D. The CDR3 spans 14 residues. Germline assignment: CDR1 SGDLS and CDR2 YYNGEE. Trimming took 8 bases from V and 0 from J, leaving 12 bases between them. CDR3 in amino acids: CASGPFLAKNIQYF. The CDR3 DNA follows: TGTGCCAGTGGGCCTTTCCTAGCCAAAAACATTCAGTACTTC.

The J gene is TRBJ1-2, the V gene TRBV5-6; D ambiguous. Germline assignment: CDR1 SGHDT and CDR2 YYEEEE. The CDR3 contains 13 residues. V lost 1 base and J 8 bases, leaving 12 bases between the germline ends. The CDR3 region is CASSLPLVGGYTF. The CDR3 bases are TGTGCCAGCAGCTTGCCCCTAGTGGGGGGCTACACCTTC.

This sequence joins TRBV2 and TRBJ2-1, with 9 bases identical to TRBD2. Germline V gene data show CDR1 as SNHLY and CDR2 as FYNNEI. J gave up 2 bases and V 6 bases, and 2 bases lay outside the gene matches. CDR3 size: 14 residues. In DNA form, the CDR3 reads TGTGCCAGCAGGGAGCGGGGGGCCTACAATGAGCAGTTCTTC. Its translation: CASRERGAYNEQFF.

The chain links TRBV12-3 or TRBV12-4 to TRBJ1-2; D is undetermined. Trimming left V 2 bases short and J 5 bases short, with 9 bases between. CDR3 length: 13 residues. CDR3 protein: CASSLRTHYGYTF. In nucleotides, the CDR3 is TGTGCCAGCAGTTTAAGGACGCATTATGGCTACACCTTC.

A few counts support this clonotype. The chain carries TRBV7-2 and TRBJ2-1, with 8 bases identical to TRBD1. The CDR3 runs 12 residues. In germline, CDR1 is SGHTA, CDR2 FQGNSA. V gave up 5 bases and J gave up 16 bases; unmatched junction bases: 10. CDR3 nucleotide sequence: TGTGCCAGCAGCACCCGACAGGGGCAAATATTCTTC. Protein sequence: CASSTRQGQIFF.

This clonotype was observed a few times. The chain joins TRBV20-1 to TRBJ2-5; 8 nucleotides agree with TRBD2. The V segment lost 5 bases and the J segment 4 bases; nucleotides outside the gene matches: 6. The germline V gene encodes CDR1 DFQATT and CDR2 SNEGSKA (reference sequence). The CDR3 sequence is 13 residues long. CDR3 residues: CSASGTRSETQYF. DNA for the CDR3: TGCAGTGCTTCCGGGACTAGGTCAGAGACCCAGTACTTC.

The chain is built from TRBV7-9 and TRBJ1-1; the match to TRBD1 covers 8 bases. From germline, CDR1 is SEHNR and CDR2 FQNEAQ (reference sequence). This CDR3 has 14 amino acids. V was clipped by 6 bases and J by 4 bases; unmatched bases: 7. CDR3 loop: CASSYTGGSTEAFF. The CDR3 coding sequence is TGTGCCAGCAGTTATACAGGGGGGAGCACTGAAGCTTTCTTT.

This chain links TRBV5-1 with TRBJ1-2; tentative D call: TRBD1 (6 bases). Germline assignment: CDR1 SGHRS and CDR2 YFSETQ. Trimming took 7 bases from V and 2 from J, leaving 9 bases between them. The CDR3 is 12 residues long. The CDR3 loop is CASSDSNYGYTF. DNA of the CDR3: TGCGCCAGCTCGGACAGCAACTATGGCTACACCTTC.

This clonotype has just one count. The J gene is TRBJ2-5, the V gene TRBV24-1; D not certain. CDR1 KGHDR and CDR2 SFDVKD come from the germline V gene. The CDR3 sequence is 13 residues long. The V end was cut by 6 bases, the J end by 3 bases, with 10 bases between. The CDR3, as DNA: TGTGCCACCAGTTCCTGGGCAGAAGAGACCCAGTACTTC. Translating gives CATSSWAEETQYF.

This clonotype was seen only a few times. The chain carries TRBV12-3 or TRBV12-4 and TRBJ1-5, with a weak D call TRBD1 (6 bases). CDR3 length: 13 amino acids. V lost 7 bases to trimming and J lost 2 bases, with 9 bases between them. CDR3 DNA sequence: TGTGCCAGCAAGGGGGGTGGCAATCAGCCCCAGCATTTT. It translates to CASKGGGNQPQHF.

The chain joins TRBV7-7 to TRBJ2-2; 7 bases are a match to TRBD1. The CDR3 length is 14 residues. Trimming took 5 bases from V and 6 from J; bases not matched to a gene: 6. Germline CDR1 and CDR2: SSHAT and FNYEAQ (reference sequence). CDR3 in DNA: TGTGCCAGCAGCCAGGGGGAATGGCCCGGGGAGCTGTTTTTT. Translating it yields CASSQGEWPGELFF.

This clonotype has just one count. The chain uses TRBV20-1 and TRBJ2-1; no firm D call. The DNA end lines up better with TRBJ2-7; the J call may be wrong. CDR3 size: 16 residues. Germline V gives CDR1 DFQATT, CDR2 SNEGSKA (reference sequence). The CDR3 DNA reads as TGCAGTGCGGAACCGGTCGGAGCGAGCTCCTACAATGAGCAGTACTTC. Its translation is CSAEPVGASSYNEQYF.

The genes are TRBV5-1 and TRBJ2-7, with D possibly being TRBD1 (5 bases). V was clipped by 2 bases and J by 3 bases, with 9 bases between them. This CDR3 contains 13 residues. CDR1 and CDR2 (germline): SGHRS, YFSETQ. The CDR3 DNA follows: TGCGCCAGCAGCTTCCCAGGGTACTACGAGCAGTACTTC. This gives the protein CASSFPGYYEQYF.

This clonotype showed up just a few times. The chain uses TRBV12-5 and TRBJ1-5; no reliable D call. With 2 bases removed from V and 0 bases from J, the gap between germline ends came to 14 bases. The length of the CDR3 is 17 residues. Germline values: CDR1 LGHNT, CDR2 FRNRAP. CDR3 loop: CASGLLHGRDSNQPQHF. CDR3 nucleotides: TGTGCTAGTGGTTTGCTCCACGGACGGGATAGCAATCAGCCCCAGCATTTT.

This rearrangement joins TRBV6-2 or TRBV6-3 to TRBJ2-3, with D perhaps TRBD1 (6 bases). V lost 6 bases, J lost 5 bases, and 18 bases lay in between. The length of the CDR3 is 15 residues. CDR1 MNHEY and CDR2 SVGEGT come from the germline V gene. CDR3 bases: TGTGCCAGCAGGACAGGCGAACTCGAGATAGATACGCAGTATTTT. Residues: CASRTGELEIDTQYF.

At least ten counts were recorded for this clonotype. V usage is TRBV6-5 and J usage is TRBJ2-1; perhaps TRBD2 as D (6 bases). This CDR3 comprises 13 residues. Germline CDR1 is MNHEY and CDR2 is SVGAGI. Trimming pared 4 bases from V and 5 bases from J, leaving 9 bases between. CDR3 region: CASSFRTNNEQFF. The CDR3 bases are TGTGCCAGCAGTTTTCGGACTAACAATGAGCAGTTCTTC.

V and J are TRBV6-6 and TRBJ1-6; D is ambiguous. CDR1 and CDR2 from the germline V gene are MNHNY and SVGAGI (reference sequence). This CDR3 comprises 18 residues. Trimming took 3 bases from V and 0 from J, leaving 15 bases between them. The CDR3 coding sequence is TGTGCCAGCAGTTATCAGGAATGGGAGAGCTCCTATAATTCACCCCTCCACTTT. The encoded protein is CASSYQEWESSYNSPLHF.

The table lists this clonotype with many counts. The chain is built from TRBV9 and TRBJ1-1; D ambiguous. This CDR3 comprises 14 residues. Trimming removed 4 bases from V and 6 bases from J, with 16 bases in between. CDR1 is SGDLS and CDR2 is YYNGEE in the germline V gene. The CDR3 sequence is CASSPQEGGPEAFF. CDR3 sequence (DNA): TGTGCCAGCAGCCCCCAGGAAGGAGGACCTGAAGCTTTCTTT.

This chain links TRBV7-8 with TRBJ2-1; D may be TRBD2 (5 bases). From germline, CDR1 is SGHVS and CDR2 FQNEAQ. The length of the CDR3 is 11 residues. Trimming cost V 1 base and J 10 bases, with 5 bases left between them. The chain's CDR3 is CASSLVAEQFF. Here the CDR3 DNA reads TGTGCCAGCAGCTTAGTAGCGGAGCAGTTCTTC.

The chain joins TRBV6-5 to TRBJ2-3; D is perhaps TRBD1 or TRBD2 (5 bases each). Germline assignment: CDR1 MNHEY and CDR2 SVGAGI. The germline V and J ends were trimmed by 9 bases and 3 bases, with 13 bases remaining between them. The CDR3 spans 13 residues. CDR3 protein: CASNSGRTDTQYF. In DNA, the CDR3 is TGTGCCAGTAATTCGGGACGGACAGATACGCAGTATTTT.

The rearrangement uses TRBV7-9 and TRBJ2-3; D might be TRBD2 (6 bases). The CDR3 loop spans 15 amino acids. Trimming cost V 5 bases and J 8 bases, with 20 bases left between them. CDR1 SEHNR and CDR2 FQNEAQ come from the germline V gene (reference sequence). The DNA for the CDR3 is TGTGCCAGCAGCGTAACATTCCGGGACTCGTCTACGCAGTATTTT. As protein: CASSVTFRDSSTQYF.